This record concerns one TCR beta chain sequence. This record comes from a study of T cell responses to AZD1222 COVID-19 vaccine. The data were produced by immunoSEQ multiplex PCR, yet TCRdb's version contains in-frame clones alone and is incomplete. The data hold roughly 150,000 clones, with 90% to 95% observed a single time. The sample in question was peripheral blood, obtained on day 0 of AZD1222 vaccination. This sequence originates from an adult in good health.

The CDR3 DNA sequence: TGTGCCAGCAGTGAATCCGGGACAGGGCTCTATGGCTACACCTTC. Encoded protein: CASSESGTGLYGYTF. The chain carries TRBV6-4 and TRBJ1-2; 9 bases are shared with TRBD1. In germline, CDR1 is MRHNA, CDR2 SNTAGT. J lost 4 bases, V lost 3 bases, and 6 bases had no gene match. The CDR3 is made up of 15 amino acids.